This T cell receptor beta chain came from a study of CD8 T cells in Susac syndrome. Reverse transcription of roughly 0.45 to 1 ug RNA was carried out with random hexamers. MiXCR was run by TCRdb on the immunoSEQ multiplex PCR reads, yielding one entry per CDR3 protein. Found here are around 180,000 distinct CDR3 sequences, roughly 94% of them singletons; the top ten hold approximately 0.11%. CDR3 length: 13 residues. CDR1 is MNHEY, CDR2 SVGEGT, per germline. Trimming pared 5 bases from V and 4 bases from J, leaving 11 bases between. This receptor was taken from a human donor with Susac syndrome. The specimen was CD4+ T cells from PBMCs. The V call is TRBV6-2 or TRBV6-3, the J call TRBJ2-5, with a tentative D call TRBD1 (6 bases). The DNA of the CDR3 is TGTGCCAGCAGTCCGGGACACGGAGAGACCCAGTACTTC. Amino acid sequence: CASSPGHGETQYF.